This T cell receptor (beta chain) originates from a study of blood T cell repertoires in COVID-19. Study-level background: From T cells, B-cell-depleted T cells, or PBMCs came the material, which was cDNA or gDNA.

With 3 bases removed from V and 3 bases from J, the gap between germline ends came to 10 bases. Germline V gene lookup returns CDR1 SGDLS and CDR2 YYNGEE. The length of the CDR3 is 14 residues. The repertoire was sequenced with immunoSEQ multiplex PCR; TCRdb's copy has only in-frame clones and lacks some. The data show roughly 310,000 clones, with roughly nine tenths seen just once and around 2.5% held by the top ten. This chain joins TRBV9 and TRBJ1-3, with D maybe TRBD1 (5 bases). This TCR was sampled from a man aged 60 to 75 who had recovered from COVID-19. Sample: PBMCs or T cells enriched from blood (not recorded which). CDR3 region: CASSERGFGNTIYF. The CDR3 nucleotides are TGTGCCAGCAGCGAGCGGGGGTTTGGAAACACCATATATTTT.